This T cell receptor beta chain comes out of a study of shared clonotypes between healthy human individuals. Running of the assay took place at deep level. Assay: immunoSEQ multiplex PCR; the TCRdb copy retains only in-frame clones and omits some. The table includes roughly 700,000 clones, less than 95% detected once. V dropped 7 bases and J dropped 6 bases, with 9 bases sitting between them. Germline CDR1 and CDR2: LNHDA and SQIVND (reference sequence). The CDR3 totals 11 residues. This clone has just a few counts. No antigen is known for it. Study-wide results and limits: Naive subsets tended to show greater estimated richness than memory subsets.

Sequenced sample: memory CD8+ T cells from PBMCs. The subset denotes: CD45RO+ cells pooled with CCR7-negative TemRA cells. The TCR comes from a young man in good health. Some clones in this sample may be carry-over from other donors' samples. The rearrangement links TRBV19 to TRBJ1-1; TRBD1 might be the D (5 bases). The CDR3 sequence: CASNTGSEAFF. The CDR3 DNA sequence: TGTGCCAGTAACACAGGCTCTGAAGCTTTCTTT.